These 3 T cell receptor beta chains were sequenced from one sample in a study of a mutant IDH1 vaccine in newly diagnosed glioma (TCRdb year 2021). No antigen has been assigned to these receptors. Libraries were constructed by the immunoSEQ multiplex PCR assay. What TCRdb holds here is the immuneACCESS table cut down to in-frame rearrangements. Part of the clones is not present; checked against another copy, under half of the missing clones reflect an unresolved V gene, and the others are unexplained. Present in this sample are under 150,000 clones, roughly 75% of which were seen just once. Clones ranked in the top ten supply around 5.5% of the sample. The sample's time point label, in plain terms: week 11, during vaccination. Every vaccine dose consisted of 300 ug of a 20-mer mutant IDH1 peptide in Montanide, administered subcutaneously together with topical imiquimod. The sequencing used PBMCs, collected from a glioma patient whose treatment included an IDH1 peptide vaccine. These receptor sequences come from a middle-aged man with glioma.

This clone was seen only a few times. The J gene is TRBJ2-7, the V gene TRBV28; D is perhaps TRBD2 (5 bases). The V gene lost 7 bases and the J gene lost 2 bases, with 18 bases spanning the gap. CDR1 and CDR2 from the germline V gene are MDHEN and SYDVKM. The CDR3 is made up of 15 amino acids. DNA of the CDR3: TGTGCCAGCACACTACCCGGGGTCTTCCCCTACGAGCAGTACTTC. The encoded protein is CASTLPGVFPYEQYF.

V is TRBV11-3 and J is TRBJ1-1; D is ambiguous. Trimming left V 6 bases short and J 4 bases short, with 12 bases between. The CDR3 sequence is 13 residues long. Germline V lookup: CDR1 SGHNT, CDR2 YENEEA. CDR3 residues: CASSSGPGTEAFF. The CDR3 DNA follows: TGTGCCAGCAGTTCCGGTCCTGGCACTGAAGCTTTCTTT.

The rearrangement uses TRBV28 and TRBJ1-1; TRBD1 matches at 7 bases. The CDR3 consists of 14 residues. Trimming cost V 6 bases and J 4 bases; bases outside gene matches: 8. Germline CDR1 and CDR2: MDHEN and SYDVKM. Here the CDR3 reads CASRLTGRITEAFF. The DNA of the CDR3 is TGTGCCAGCAGACTGACAGGGCGAATCACTGAAGCTTTCTTT.